These 21 T cell receptor beta chains came from one sample sequenced in a study of CD8 T cells in Susac syndrome. Reverse transcription of about 0.5 to 1 ug RNA used random hexamers. TCRdb independently ran MiXCR on the immunoSEQ multiplex PCR reads; one entry per CDR3 protein. The profile covers around 230,000 distinct CDR3 sequences, with roughly 95% appearing a single time and less than 0.11% taken by the ten largest. The sample consisted of CD4+ T cells from PBMCs. Receptors were obtained from a human donor with Susac syndrome.

The rearrangement links TRBV3-1 to TRBJ2-1, with 8 bases fitting TRBD2. The CDR3 contains 15 residues. The V gene end was trimmed by 1 base and the J gene end by 4 bases; junction bases not matched to a gene: 3. Germline V CDR1 and CDR2: LGHDT, YNNKEL (reference sequence). The chain's CDR3 is CASSQASGGYNEQFF. DNA of the CDR3: TGTGCCAGCAGCCAAGCATCGGGAGGGTACAATGAGCAGTTCTTC.

Only one count was recorded for this clonotype. This chain links TRBV6-1 with TRBJ2-1; 8 nucleotides match TRBD2. Germline V gives CDR1 MNHNS, CDR2 SASEGT. The CDR3 has 17 residues. V lost 8 bases and J lost 3; bases outside the gene matches: 15. This chain's CDR3 is CASGRRRSGRIYNEQFF. DNA of the CDR3: TGTGCCAGCGGCCGCAGAAGGAGCGGGAGAATCTACAATGAGCAGTTCTTC.

The rearrangement links TRBV7-9 to TRBJ2-7; 9 nucleotides line up with TRBD2. The CDR3 runs to 16 residues. Germline values: CDR1 SEHNR, CDR2 FQNEAQ (reference sequence). V trimming: 5 bases; J trimming: 6 bases; junction bases outside the gene matches: 14. Written as DNA, the CDR3 is TGTGCCAGCAGCCCCAGGGTTAGCGGGAGAGGGGGCGAGCAGTACTTC. Translation gives CASSPRVSGRGGEQYF.

This chain connects TRBV24-1 to TRBJ2-1, with 9 bases lining up with TRBD2. V was clipped by 5 bases and J by 0 bases; unmatched bases: 19. Germline values: CDR1 KGHDR, CDR2 SFDVKD. The CDR3 has 21 residues. The CDR3 DNA reads as TGTGCCACCAGTGGTTCCCTGGCTAGCGGGAAACCTGCCAGCTCCTACAATGAGCAGTTCTTC. It encodes CATSGSLASGKPASSYNEQFF.

The rearrangement links TRBV20-1 to TRBJ2-7; the D call may be TRBD1 or TRBD2 (7 bases each). The CDR3 runs 13 residues. V was cut by 5 bases and J by 9 bases, with 20 bases left in between. Germline CDR1 is DFQATT and CDR2 is SNEGSKA (reference sequence). CDR3: CSAPEGGGSVQYF. CDR3 bases: TGCAGTGCTCCCGAAGGGGGCGGGAGTGTGCAGTACTTC.

This clonotype was detected only a few times. This chain joins TRBV6-5 and TRBJ2-5; D tentatively reads TRBD1 or TRBD2 (5 bases each). The CDR3 extends over 15 amino acids. Germline CDR1 reads MNHEY; CDR2 reads SVGAGI. Trimming left V 1 base short and J 1 base short, with 10 bases between. The CDR3 loop is CASSYYRGFQETQYF. The CDR3 DNA follows: TGTGCCAGCAGTTACTATCGGGGCTTCCAAGAGACCCAGTACTTC.

This clonotype appeared a single time. DNA for the CDR3: TGCAGTGGAGGGCGTGGGCTAGCGGGAGCCATACATCAGGAGACCCAGTACTTC. Its translation: CSGGRGLAGAIHQETQYF. The chain has TRBV20-1 and TRBJ2-5; 10 bases fit TRBD2. Germline CDR1 DFQATT, CDR2 SNEGSKA (reference sequence). This CDR3 region has 18 residues. The V segment lost 7 bases and the J segment 5 bases; nucleotides outside the gene matches: 22.

V usage is TRBV10-3 and J usage is TRBJ2-7; 8 bases match TRBD1. V gave up 6 bases and J gave up 1 base; unmatched junction bases: 2. The CDR3 consists of 13 residues. The germline V gene encodes CDR1 ENHRY and CDR2 SYGVKD. DNA for the CDR3: TGTGCCATCAGGGGGGACAGGTCCTACGAGCAGTACTTC. Translated, it gives CAIRGDRSYEQYF.

The V gene is TRBV6-5, the J gene TRBJ1-2; D uncertain. The V end was cut by 6 bases, the J end by 7 bases, with 18 bases between. From germline, CDR1 is MNHEY and CDR2 SVGAGI. The CDR3 covers 14 residues. The CDR3 loop is CASSKTGPVSGYTF. The CDR3 DNA follows: TGTGCCAGCAGCAAGACTGGCCCTGTTAGTGGCTACACCTTC.

This chain uses TRBV9 with TRBJ1-1; 11 bases line up with TRBD1. The CDR3 is 15 amino acids. V was clipped by 8 bases and J by 4 bases; unmatched bases: 10. Germline loops: CDR1 SGDLS, CDR2 YYNGEE. CDR3 nucleotides: TGTGCCAGTTCCGGACAGGGGGCGCATGGCACTGAAGCTTTCTTT. This translates into CASSGQGAHGTEAFF.

This chain connects TRBV27 to TRBJ1-5; TRBD1 aligns across 8 bases. The CDR3 loop spans 16 amino acids. V shed 5 bases and J 5 bases; nucleotides not matched to a gene: 11. Germline assignment: CDR1 MNHEY and CDR2 SMNVEV (reference sequence). The CDR3 sequence is CASSPHVTGVYQPQHF. The CDR3 coding sequence is TGTGCCAGCAGTCCTCACGTGACAGGGGTATATCAGCCCCAGCATTTT.

The J gene is TRBJ1-2, the V gene TRBV7-6, with 8 bases identical to TRBD1. The junction had 6 bases not matched to a gene; V was cut back by 6 bases and J by 6 bases. The V gene's germline CDR1 is SGHVS and CDR2 FNYEAQ. The CDR3 is made up of 13 amino acids. CDR3 sequence: CASSLTQGDGYTF. CDR3 bases: TGTGCCAGCAGTCTTACACAGGGGGATGGCTACACCTTC.

This chain connects TRBV7-8 to TRBJ1-2; D is uncertain. In germline, CDR1 is SGHVS, CDR2 FQNEAQ. The ends were cut back, 4 bases at V and 4 bases at J, with 10 bases in the middle. There are 13 residues in the CDR3. CDR3 amino acids: CASSSDISYGYTF. CDR3 nucleotide sequence: TGTGCCAGCAGCTCCGACATCTCCTATGGCTACACCTTC.

The genes are TRBV5-4 and TRBJ2-2; 11 bases are a match to TRBD2. The CDR3 contains 17 residues. V lost 4 bases, J lost 2 bases, and 7 bases stayed unmatched. Germline CDR1 is SGHNT and CDR2 is YYREEE (reference sequence). The CDR3, as DNA: TGTGCCAGCAGCAGCGGGACTAGCGGCCCCAACACCGGGGAGCTGTTTTTT. It specifies CASSSGTSGPNTGELFF.

This rearrangement joins TRBV12-3 or TRBV12-4 to TRBJ1-1; the D is unclear. This CDR3 comprises 14 residues. V was shortened by 6 bases and J by 4 bases, with 15 bases between the two germline ends. CDR3 in DNA: TGTGCCAGCAGGCTTTCAGACCAAACCACTGAAGCTTTCTTT. It encodes CASRLSDQTTEAFF.

The chain carries TRBV25-1 and TRBJ2-2; D remains ambiguous. CDR3 length: 14 amino acids. CDR1 is MGHDK, CDR2 SYGVNS, per germline. V gave up 3 bases and J gave up 3 bases, with 8 bases separating them. The CDR3 reads CASSDLTHTGELFF. The CDR3 region has the DNA TGTGCCAGCAGTGACCTGACACACACCGGGGAGCTGTTTTTT.

The V call is TRBV12-3 or TRBV12-4, the J call TRBJ2-7; TRBD2 might be the D (5 bases). Trimming took off 6 bases at V and 3 bases at J, with 15 bases between the two ends. This CDR3 has 14 residues. The CDR3 loop reads CASRNSGAGYEQYF. DNA of the CDR3: TGTGCCAGCAGGAACAGCGGTGCAGGCTACGAGCAGTACTTC.

Here the CDR3 reads CASSRKRSVTQYF. CDR3 DNA sequence: TGTGCCAGCAGCCGAAAAAGGAGCGTGACCCAGTACTTC. The chain carries TRBV12-3 or TRBV12-4 and TRBJ2-5; D not certain. The V and J ends lost 6 bases and 7 bases respectively, with 15 bases between them. This CDR3 has 13 residues.

This sequence joins TRBV20-1 and TRBJ2-7, with 7 nucleotides matching TRBD2. CDR3 length: 12 residues. Germline-derived CDR1 and CDR2 are DFQATT and SNEGSKA (reference sequence). V shed 7 bases and J 4 bases; nucleotides not matched to a gene: 7. The DNA of the CDR3 is TGCAGTGTTGAGCGGGATCCGTACGAGCAGTACTTC. It encodes CSVERDPYEQYF.

The chain employs TRBV19 and TRBJ1-1; D is ambiguous. CDR1 and CDR2 from the germline V gene are LNHDA and SQIVND (reference sequence). The CDR3 contains 14 residues. Trimming removed 0 bases at V and 0 bases at J, with 5 bases between. The CDR3 bases are TGTGCCAGTAGTATAGAAACGTTGAACACTGAAGCTTTCTTT. Its translation is CASSIETLNTEAFF.

CDR3 residues: CASAIRQNTEAFF. DNA for the CDR3: TGTGCCAGCGCCATAAGGCAAAACACTGAAGCTTTCTTT. The chain uses TRBV7-9 and TRBJ1-1; D unclear. V lost 8 bases to trimming and J lost 2 bases, with 12 bases between them. The CDR3 is made up of 13 amino acids. Looked up from germline, CDR1 is SEHNR and CDR2 is FQNEAQ (reference sequence).